The next 21 T cell receptor beta chains were all read from a single sample in a study of blood T cells in healthy people across ages. Primed by a sample-barcoded 5' primer and a J-beta primer mix, a second PCR proceeded for about 7 to 12 cycles. In TCRdb, the 5' RACE reads were re-called with MiXCR into one record per CDR3 protein. The sample contains around 800,000 distinct CDR3 sequences, roughly 24% of which appear only once. The same sample was also used in a study of T cells of mothers and their children.

The sequenced sample consisted of blood. The receptors originated from a boy between 5 and 17 years old in good health.

This clonotype has just a few counts. J is TRBJ2-3 and V is TRBV12-3 or TRBV12-4; D may be TRBD2 (5 bases). V shed 4 bases and J shed 0 bases, with 11 bases lying between them. The CDR3 runs 15 residues. The CDR3 sequence is CASSSLAISTDTQYF. The CDR3 bases are TGTGCCAGCAGTTCTTTAGCGATTAGCACAGATACGCAGTATTTT.

The rearrangement joins TRBV29-1 to TRBJ2-7, with D unclear. The CDR3 length is 14 residues. With 7 bases removed from V and 3 bases from J, the gap between germline ends came to 19 bases. In germline, CDR1 is SQVTM, CDR2 ANQGSEA. The DNA of the CDR3 is TGCAGCGCCAGCATCGGGCGAGGAGTCTACGAGCAGTACTTC. The encoded protein is CSASIGRGVYEQYF.

The chain combines TRBV27 with TRBJ2-6, with D possibly TRBD2 on 6 matching bases. Germline lookup yields CDR1 MNHEY and CDR2 SMNVEV (reference sequence). V lost 8 bases, J lost 2 bases, and 13 bases lay in between. There are 15 residues in the CDR3. CDR3 in amino acids: CASAWGVTGANVLTF. The CDR3 nucleotides are TGTGCCAGCGCATGGGGGGTAACTGGGGCCAACGTCCTGACTTTC.

This chain links TRBV18 with TRBJ2-5; 11 positions agree with TRBD1. Per the germline V gene, CDR1 is KGHSH and CDR2 is LQKENI. The CDR3 runs to 14 residues. The J segment lost 11 bases and the V segment lost 6 bases, leaving 11 bases of the junction unmatched. The CDR3 DNA is TGTGCCAGCTCCTTCGGACAGGGGGCTAAAGAGCAGTACTTC. Translating gives CASSFGQGAKEQYF.

This clonotype has more than one count but fewer than ten. The CDR3 protein is CASSPYGGTKTQETQYF. The CDR3 DNA reads TGTGCCAGCTCACCCTACGGGGGGACGAAGACACAAGAGACCCAGTACTTC. The chain employs TRBV18 and TRBJ2-1; TRBD2 matches at 7 bases. The better agreement between TRBJ2-5 and the DNA end casts doubt on the J call. This CDR3 contains 17 residues. Germline V gene lookup returns CDR1 KGHSH and CDR2 LQKENI.

The gene calls are TRBV5-1 and TRBJ1-5, with D tentatively TRBD1 (6 bases). In germline, CDR1 is SGHRS, CDR2 YFSETQ. Between the trimmed V and J ends, which lost 4 bases and 1 base, there was a span of 12 bases. There are 15 residues in the CDR3. The chain's CDR3 is CASSPQGQSNQPQHF. The CDR3 bases are TGCGCCAGCAGCCCCCAAGGACAGAGCAATCAGCCCCAGCATTTT.

This chain connects TRBV2 to TRBJ1-5; D ambiguous. V lost 6 bases to trimming and J lost 7 bases, with 7 bases between them. CDR3 size: 11 residues. CDR1 and CDR2 (germline): SNHLY, FYNNEI. The CDR3 DNA is TGTGCCAGCAGGCAGTCACAGCCCCAGCATTTT. Its translation: CASRQSQPQHF.

V gene TRBV20-1 combines with J gene TRBJ2-5; 9 nucleotides match TRBD2. Germline V lookup: CDR1 DFQATT, CDR2 SNEGSKA (reference sequence). V shed 0 bases and J 4 bases; nucleotides not matched to a gene: 18. The CDR3 sequence is 19 residues long. CDR3 sequence reads: CSARDPRWASGELGETQYF. The CDR3 DNA reads as TGCAGTGCTAGAGATCCTAGATGGGCTAGCGGGGAGTTGGGAGAGACCCAGTACTTC.

The chain recombines TRBV7-9 with TRBJ2-5, with unresolved D. The CDR3 length is 14 residues. The germline V and J ends were trimmed by 1 base and 4 bases, with 10 bases remaining between them. Germline V gives CDR1 SEHNR, CDR2 FQNEAQ (reference sequence). The CDR3 reads CASSLVYRGETQYF. The CDR3 region has the DNA TGTGCCAGCAGCTTAGTGTACAGAGGAGAGACCCAGTACTTC.

The rearrangement uses TRBV10-3 and TRBJ2-5; D could derive from TRBD1 or TRBD2 (5 bases each). This CDR3 comprises 13 residues. CDR1 and CDR2 from the germline V gene are ENHRY and SYGVKD. V was clipped by 6 bases and J by 1 base, with 9 bases between them. The CDR3 loop reads CAIRGDGQETQYF. The CDR3 DNA reads as TGTGCCATCAGAGGGGACGGCCAAGAGACCCAGTACTTC.

The chain uses TRBV7-3 and TRBJ2-1, with 7 bases identical to TRBD2. V shed 6 bases, J shed 8 bases, and the junction held 7 bases outside the gene matches. Germline V CDR1 and CDR2: SGHTA, FQGTGA. This CDR3 has 13 residues. The CDR3: CASSPGTTDEQFF. The CDR3 coding sequence is TGTGCCAGCAGTCCCGGGACTACCGATGAGCAGTTCTTC.

The chain links TRBV11-2 to TRBJ2-2; no reliable D call. The ends were cut back, 7 bases at V and 4 bases at J, with 10 bases in the middle. CDR3 length: 13 residues. Germline V gene data show CDR1 as SGHAT and CDR2 as FQNNGV. The DNA for the CDR3 is TGTGCCAGCACATCGGCCTCCACCGGGGAGCTGTTTTTT. Amino acids: CASTSASTGELFF.

This clonotype was found a few times. The rearrangement joins TRBV5-1 to TRBJ2-5; D is possibly TRBD2 (6 bases). CDR1 and CDR2 (germline): SGHRS, YFSETQ. This CDR3 is built from 15 residues. Trimming took 9 bases from V and 1 from J, leaving 19 bases between them. CDR3 bases: TGCGCCACCAAAACCACGGGGGTTCCCCAAGAGACCCAGTACTTC. It encodes CATKTTGVPQETQYF. Drawing the rest from reference TRBV5-1 and TRBJ2-5, the complete variable domain is KAGVTQTPRYLIKTRGQQVTLSCSPISGHRSVSWYQQTPGQGLQFLFEYFSETQRNKGNFPGRFSGRQFSNSRSEMNVSTLELGDSALYLCATKTTGVPQETQYFGPGTRLLVL.

This clonotype was recorded a few times. The chain recombines TRBV7-9 with TRBJ2-5; 7 bases match TRBD2. The J call may be incorrect, as the DNA end agrees better with TRBJ2-7. The germline V gene has CDR1 SEHNR and CDR2 FQNEAQ (reference sequence). The CDR3 has 12 amino acids. The CDR3 loop reads CASSPGLVEQYF. As DNA, the CDR3 is TGTGCCAGCAGCCCTGGACTAGTCGAGCAGTACTTC.

This clonotype was recorded at least ten times. CDR3 bases: TGTGCCAGCAGCCCGTACGGGGGGGCCCAAGAGACCCAGTACTTC. Amino acids: CASSPYGGAQETQYF. The J gene is TRBJ2-5, the V gene TRBV7-8; 8 nucleotides agree with TRBD2. Germline V CDR1 and CDR2: SGHVS, FQNEAQ. This CDR3 has 15 amino acids. J was trimmed by 1 base and V by 5 bases; bases with no gene match: 6.

This clonotype was picked up a small number of times. This chain joins TRBV28 and TRBJ2-5; unclear D gene. V shed 3 bases and J shed 4 bases, with 15 bases lying between them. Germline V lookup: CDR1 MDHEN, CDR2 SYDVKM. CDR3 size: 15 residues. The CDR3, as DNA: TGTGCCAGCAGTTTTAACGGTAGATGGGGAGAGACCCAGTACTTC. Its protein product is CASSFNGRWGETQYF.

V usage is TRBV7-6 and J usage is TRBJ2-7; 7 bases fit TRBD2. J gave up 5 bases and V 0 bases, and 7 bases lay outside the gene matches. Germline loops: CDR1 SGHVS, CDR2 FNYEAQ. There are 15 residues in the CDR3. In DNA form, the CDR3 reads TGTGCCAGCAGCTTAGCGATAACTAGCGCGGACGAGCAGTACTTC. This gives the protein CASSLAITSADEQYF.

The rearrangement uses TRBV12-3 or TRBV12-4 and TRBJ2-1, with TRBD2 matching over 10 bases. V trimming: 1 base; J trimming: 7 bases; junction bases outside the gene matches: 7. CDR3 size: 16 residues. The CDR3 reads CASSLEVAGGPNEQFF. The CDR3 DNA is TGTGCCAGCAGTTTAGAGGTAGCGGGGGGCCCAAATGAGCAGTTCTTC.

The rearrangement joins TRBV20-1 to TRBJ2-5, with 13 bases identical to TRBD2. Germline V lookup: CDR1 DFQATT, CDR2 SNEGSKA (reference sequence). The trim removed 3 bases at V and 5 bases at J, leaving 9 bases unmatched. CDR3 length equals 16 residues. The CDR3 region is CSARKLRTSGGETQYF. CDR3 DNA sequence: TGCAGTGCTAGGAAACTACGGACTAGCGGGGGTGAGACCCAGTACTTC.

This clonotype was seen a few times. The chain links TRBV20-1 to TRBJ2-5, with TRBD2 as a possible D gene (5 bases). CDR3 length: 11 amino acids. CDR1 DFQATT and CDR2 SNEGSKA come from the germline V gene (reference sequence). V lost 5 bases, J lost 5 bases, and 9 bases lay in between. The CDR3 DNA follows: TGCAGTGCTGGCCCGGGGGAGACCCAGTACTTC. It is translated as CSAGPGETQYF.

The chain has TRBV3-1 and TRBJ2-7; 12 bases are a match to TRBD1. Germline CDR1 LGHDT, CDR2 YNNKEL (reference sequence). J lost 7 bases, V lost 4 bases, and 8 bases had no gene match. The CDR3 has 15 residues. CDR3 in DNA: TGTGCCAGCAGCCGTTCCGGGACAGGGGGCGTAGAGCAGTACTTC. This sequence encodes CASSRSGTGGVEQYF.